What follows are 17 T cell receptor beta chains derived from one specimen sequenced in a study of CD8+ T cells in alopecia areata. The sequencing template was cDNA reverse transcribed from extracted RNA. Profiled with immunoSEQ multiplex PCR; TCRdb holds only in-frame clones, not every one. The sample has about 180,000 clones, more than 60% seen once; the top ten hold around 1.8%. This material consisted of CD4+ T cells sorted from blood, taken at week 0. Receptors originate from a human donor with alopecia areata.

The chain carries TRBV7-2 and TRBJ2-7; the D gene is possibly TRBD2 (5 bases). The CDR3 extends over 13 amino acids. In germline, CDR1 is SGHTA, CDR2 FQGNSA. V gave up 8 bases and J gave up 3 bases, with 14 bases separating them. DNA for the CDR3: TGTGCCAGCGAAGACGGGGTCTACTACGAGCAGTACTTC. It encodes CASEDGVYYEQYF.

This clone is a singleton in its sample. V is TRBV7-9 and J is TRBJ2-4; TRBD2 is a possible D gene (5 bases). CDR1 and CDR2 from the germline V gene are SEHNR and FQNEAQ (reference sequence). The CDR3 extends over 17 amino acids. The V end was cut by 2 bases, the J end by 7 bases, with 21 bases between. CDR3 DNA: TGTGCCAGCAGCTTATCGGCGGGCTCATCGAAGTGGAACATTCAGTACTTC. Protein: CASSLSAGSSKWNIQYF.

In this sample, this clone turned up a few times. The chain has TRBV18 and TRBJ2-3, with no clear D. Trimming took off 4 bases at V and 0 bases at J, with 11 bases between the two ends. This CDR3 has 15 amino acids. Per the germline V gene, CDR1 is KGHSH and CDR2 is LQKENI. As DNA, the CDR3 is TGTGCCAGCTCACTGAATCCGACTAGCACAGATACGCAGTATTTT. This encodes CASSLNPTSTDTQYF.

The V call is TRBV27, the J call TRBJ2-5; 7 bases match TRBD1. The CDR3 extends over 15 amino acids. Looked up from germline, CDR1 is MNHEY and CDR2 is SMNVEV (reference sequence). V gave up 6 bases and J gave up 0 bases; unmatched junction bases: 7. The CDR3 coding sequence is TGTGCCAGCAGCCCCAGGGACAGTTACCAAGAGACCCAGTACTTC. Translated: CASSPRDSYQETQYF.

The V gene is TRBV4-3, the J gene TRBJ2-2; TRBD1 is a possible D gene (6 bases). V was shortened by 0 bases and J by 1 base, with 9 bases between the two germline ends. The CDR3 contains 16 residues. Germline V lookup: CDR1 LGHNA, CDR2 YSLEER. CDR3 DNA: TGCGCCAGCAGCCAAGATACGGGACAGAACACCGGGGAGCTGTTTTTT. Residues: CASSQDTGQNTGELFF.

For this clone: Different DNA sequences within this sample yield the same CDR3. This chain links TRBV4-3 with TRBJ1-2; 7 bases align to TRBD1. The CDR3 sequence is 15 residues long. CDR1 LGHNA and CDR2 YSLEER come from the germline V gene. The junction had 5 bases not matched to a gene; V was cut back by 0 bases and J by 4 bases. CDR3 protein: CASSQDPRGGYGYTF. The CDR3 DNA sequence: TGCGCCAGCAGCCAAGATCCCAGGGGGGGCTATGGCTACACCTTC.

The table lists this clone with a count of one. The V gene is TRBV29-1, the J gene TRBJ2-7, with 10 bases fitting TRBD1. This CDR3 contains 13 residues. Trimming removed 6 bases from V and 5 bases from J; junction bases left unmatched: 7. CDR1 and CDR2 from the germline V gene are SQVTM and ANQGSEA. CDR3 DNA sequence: TGCAGCGTCTGGGACAGGGGAGGACACGAGCAGTACTTC. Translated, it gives CSVWDRGGHEQYF.

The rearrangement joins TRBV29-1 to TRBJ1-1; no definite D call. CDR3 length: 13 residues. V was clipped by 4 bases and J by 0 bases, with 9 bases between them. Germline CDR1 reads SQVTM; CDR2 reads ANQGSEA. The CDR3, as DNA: TGCAGCGTTGTATCACAGATGAACACTGAAGCTTTCTTT. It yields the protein CSVVSQMNTEAFF. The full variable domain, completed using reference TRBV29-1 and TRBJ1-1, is SAVISQKPSRDICQRGTSLTIQCQVDSQVTMMFWYRQQPGQSLTLIATANQGSEATYESGFVIDKFPISRPNLTFSTLTVSNMSPEDSSIYLCSVVSQMNTEAFFGQGTRLTVV.

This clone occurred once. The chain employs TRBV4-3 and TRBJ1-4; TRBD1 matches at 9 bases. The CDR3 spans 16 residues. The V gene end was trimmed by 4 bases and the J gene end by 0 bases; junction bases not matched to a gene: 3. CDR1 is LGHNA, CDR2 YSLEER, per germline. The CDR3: CASSRTGGATNEKLFF. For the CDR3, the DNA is TGCGCCAGCAGCCGCACAGGGGGCGCAACTAATGAAAAACTGTTTTTT.

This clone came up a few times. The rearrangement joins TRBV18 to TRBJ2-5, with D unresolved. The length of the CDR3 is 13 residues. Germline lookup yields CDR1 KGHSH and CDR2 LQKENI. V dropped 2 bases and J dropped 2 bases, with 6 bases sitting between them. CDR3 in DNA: TGTGCCAGCTCACCAACTACTCAAGAGACCCAGTACTTC. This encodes CASSPTTQETQYF.

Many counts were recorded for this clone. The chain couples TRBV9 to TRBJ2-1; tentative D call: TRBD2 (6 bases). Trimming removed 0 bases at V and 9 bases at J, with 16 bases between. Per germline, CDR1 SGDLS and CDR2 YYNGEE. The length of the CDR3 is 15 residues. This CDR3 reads CASSVGVEFGGEQFF. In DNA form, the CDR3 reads TGTGCCAGCAGCGTAGGAGTCGAATTCGGGGGTGAGCAGTTCTTC.

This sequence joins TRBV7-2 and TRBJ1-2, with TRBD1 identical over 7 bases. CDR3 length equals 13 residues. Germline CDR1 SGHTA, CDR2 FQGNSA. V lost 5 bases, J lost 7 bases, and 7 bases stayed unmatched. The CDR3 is CASSKDREGGYTF. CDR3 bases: TGTGCCAGCAGCAAAGACAGGGAAGGTGGCTACACCTTC.

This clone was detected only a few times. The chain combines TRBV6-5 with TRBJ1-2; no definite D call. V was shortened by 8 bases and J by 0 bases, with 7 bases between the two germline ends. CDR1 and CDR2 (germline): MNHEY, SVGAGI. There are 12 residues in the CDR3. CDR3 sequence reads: CASYGSNYGYTF. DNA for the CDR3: TGTGCCAGCTACGGATCTAACTATGGCTACACCTTC.

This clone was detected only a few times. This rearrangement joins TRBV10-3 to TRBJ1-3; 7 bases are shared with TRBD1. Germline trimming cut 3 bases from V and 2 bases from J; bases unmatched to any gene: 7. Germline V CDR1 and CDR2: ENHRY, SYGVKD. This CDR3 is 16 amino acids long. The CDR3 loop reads CAISDLTTGAGNTIYF. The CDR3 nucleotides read TGTGCCATCAGTGATTTGACCACAGGGGCTGGAAACACCATATATTTT.

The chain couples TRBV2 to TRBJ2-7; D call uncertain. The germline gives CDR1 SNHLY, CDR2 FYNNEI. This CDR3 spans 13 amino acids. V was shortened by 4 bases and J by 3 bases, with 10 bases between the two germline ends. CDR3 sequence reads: CASSGDLGYEQYF. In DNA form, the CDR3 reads TGTGCCAGCAGTGGCGACCTTGGCTACGAGCAGTACTTC.

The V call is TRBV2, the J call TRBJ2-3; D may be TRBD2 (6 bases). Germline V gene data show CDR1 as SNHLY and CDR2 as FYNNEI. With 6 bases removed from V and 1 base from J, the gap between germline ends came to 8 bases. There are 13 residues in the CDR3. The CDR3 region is CASSGTGTDTQYF. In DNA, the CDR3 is TGTGCCAGCAGCGGGACTGGCACAGATACGCAGTATTTT.

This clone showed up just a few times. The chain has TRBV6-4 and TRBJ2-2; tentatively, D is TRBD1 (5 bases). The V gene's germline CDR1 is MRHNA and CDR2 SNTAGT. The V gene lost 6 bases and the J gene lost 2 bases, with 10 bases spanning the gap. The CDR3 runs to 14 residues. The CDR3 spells CASRIDRNTGELFF. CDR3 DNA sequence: TGTGCCAGCAGGATTGACAGAAACACCGGGGAGCTGTTTTTT.